A selection of T cell receptor beta chains follows, all from one sample in a study of metastatic and nonmetastatic thyroid tumors. Through MiXCR, TCRdb re-clonotyped the PCR reads. The sample has tens of thousands of clones; 18% are singletons. Sequenced: blood. Receptors originate from a female donor with papillary thyroid cancer or a benign thyroid nodule (not recorded which). Some clones in this sample may be carry-over from other donors' samples. Both conserved end residues are part of each CDR3. Fields, in order: V gene, clone size, D gene, J gene, CDR3 protein, CDR3 DNA. D genes are given only for firm matches. Clone sizes are given selectively: once, few, many, or a class where the clone is expanded.

v_call: TRBV6-1
clone_size: medium-sized
d_call: .
j_call: TRBJ1-5
cdr3_aa: CASSDREHQPQHF
cdr3_nt: TGTGCCAGCAGTGACAGGGAGCATCAGCCCCAGCATTTT

v_call: TRBV11-2
clone_size: .
d_call: .
j_call: TRBJ2-1
cdr3_aa: CVSRKLSGIYNEQFF
cdr3_nt: TGTGTCAGCAGAAAACTATCGGGAATCTACAATGAGCAGTTCTTC

v_call: TRBV20-1
clone_size: many
d_call: TRBD2
j_call: TRBJ2-1
cdr3_aa: CSARDMTSGLLYNEQFF
cdr3_nt: TGCAGTGCTAGAGATATGACTAGCGGCCTACTATACAATGAGCAGTTCTTC

v_call: TRBV5-1
clone_size: .
d_call: .
j_call: TRBJ1-1
cdr3_aa: CASSGTTGLLDTEAFF
cdr3_nt: TGCGCCAGCAGCGGAACAACAGGCCTACTGGACACTGAAGCTTTCTTT

v_call: TRBV30
clone_size: .
d_call: .
j_call: TRBJ2-7
cdr3_aa: CAWSPGSYEQYF
cdr3_nt: TGTGCCTGGAGTCCCGGTTCCTACGAGCAGTACTTC

v_call: TRBV28
clone_size: many
d_call: .
j_call: TRBJ1-2
cdr3_aa: CASSSQVYYGYTF
cdr3_nt: TGTGCCAGCAGTTCCCAGGTTTACTATGGCTACACCTTC

v_call: TRBV6-4
clone_size: .
d_call: TRBD2
j_call: TRBJ2-1
cdr3_aa: CASSDGLAGGNEQFF
cdr3_nt: TGTGCCAGCAGTGACGGACTAGCGGGAGGGAATGAGCAGTTCTTC

v_call: TRBV27
clone_size: many
d_call: .
j_call: TRBJ2-3
cdr3_aa: CASSSGSSRTDTQYF
cdr3_nt: TGTGCCAGCAGTTCCGGATCTAGCCGTACAGATACGCAGTATTTT

v_call: TRBV12-3/TRBV12-4
clone_size: many
d_call: .
j_call: TRBJ2-4
cdr3_aa: CASSLTYNLDIQYF
cdr3_nt: TGTGCCAGCAGTTTGACGTACAACCTGGACATTCAGTACTTC

v_call: TRBV19
clone_size: .
d_call: TRBD2
j_call: TRBJ2-5
cdr3_aa: CASSSRILAGGKEIQYF
cdr3_nt: TGTGCCAGTAGTTCCCGGATTTTAGCGGGAGGGAAAGAGATCCAGTACTTC

v_call: TRBV10-2
clone_size: many
d_call: .
j_call: TRBJ2-2
cdr3_aa: CASSDFGQFTGELFF
cdr3_nt: TGCGCCAGCAGTGATTTCGGACAGTTTACCGGGGAGCTGTTTTTT

v_call: TRBV11-2
clone_size: .
d_call: TRBD1
j_call: TRBJ1-4
cdr3_aa: CASSPGQAKEKLFF
cdr3_nt: TGTGCCAGCAGCCCGGGACAGGCGAAGGAAAAACTGTTTTTT

v_call: TRBV20-1
clone_size: many
d_call: TRBD1
j_call: TRBJ2-3
cdr3_aa: CSANFRDRGITDTQYF
cdr3_nt: TGCAGTGCTAATTTCCGGGACAGGGGGATCACAGATACGCAGTATTTT

v_call: TRBV12-3/TRBV12-4
clone_size: many
d_call: .
j_call: TRBJ1-1
cdr3_aa: CASSLRGVTEAFF
cdr3_nt: TGTGCCAGCAGTTTACGGGGGGTCACTGAAGCTTTCTTT

v_call: TRBV20-1
clone_size: few
d_call: .
j_call: TRBJ2-7
cdr3_aa: CSARDSTDYEQYF
cdr3_nt: TGCAGTGCTAGAGATTCCACAGACTACGAGCAGTACTTC

v_call: TRBV3-1
clone_size: .
d_call: TRBD2
j_call: TRBJ2-1
cdr3_aa: CASSQLAGERFF
cdr3_nt: TGTGCCAGCAGCCAATTAGCGGGGGAGCGGTTCTTC

v_call: TRBV20-1
clone_size: many
d_call: .
j_call: TRBJ1-2
cdr3_aa: CSASGRVHGYTF
cdr3_nt: TGCAGTGCTAGCGGCAGGGTCCATGGCTACACCTTC

v_call: TRBV28
clone_size: many
d_call: .
j_call: TRBJ1-2
cdr3_aa: CASSQKGGVNGYTF
cdr3_nt: TGTGCCAGCAGCCAAAAGGGTGGCGTGAATGGCTACACCTTC

v_call: TRBV30
clone_size: many
d_call: .
j_call: TRBJ1-1
cdr3_aa: CAWNPADTEAFF
cdr3_nt: TGTGCCTGGAACCCGGCGGACACTGAAGCTTTCTTT

v_call: TRBV9
clone_size: .
d_call: TRBD2
j_call: TRBJ2-1
cdr3_aa: CASGDPGTSGDAANEQFF
cdr3_nt: TGTGCCAGCGGTGATCCCGGGACTAGCGGGGATGCCGCCAATGAGCAGTTCTTC